The 27 T cell receptor beta chains below were found in one sample sequenced in a study of regulatory T cells in long-lasting Graves disease. The time point was: newly diagnosed GD, antithyroid drugs for less than 3 months. PBMCs were the source of the RNA used for TCR sequencing. HTBI primers from iRepertoire and Arm-PCR of CDR3 regions yielded the TCR beta libraries. TCRdb re-derived calls from the multiplex PCR reads in MiXCR, one entry per CDR3 protein. The table shows roughly 510,000 distinct CDR3 sequences, with 16% occurring only once. These same data were also listed under a study on T cells in Graves' hyperthyroidism and ophthalmopathy.

This specimen was peripheral blood mononuclear cells (PBMCs), taken at new diagnosis, from a patient treated with antithyroid drugs. The receptors stem from a young man with Graves disease.

This clonotype was recorded many times. V gene TRBV18 combines with J gene TRBJ1-1; 8 bases line up with TRBD1. Germline assignment: CDR1 KGHSH and CDR2 LQKENI. The V and J ends lost 6 bases and 3 bases, in that order; junction bases with no gene match: 9. This CDR3 comprises 15 residues. CDR3: CASSPGQGGYTEAFF. The CDR3 nucleotides are TGTGCCAGCTCTCCTGGACAGGGCGGGTACACTGAAGCTTTCTTT.

This clonotype was observed a handful of times. V gene TRBV7-8 combines with J gene TRBJ2-7; no clear D. The CDR3 has 11 amino acids. Trimming removed 5 bases from V and 6 bases from J, with 8 bases in between. The germline CDR1 and CDR2 sequences are SGHVS and FQNEAQ. CDR3 amino acids: CASSDGREQYF. Here the CDR3 DNA reads TGTGCCAGCAGCGACGGTCGCGAGCAGTACTTC.

This clonotype was counted many times. The chain couples TRBV27 to TRBJ2-7, with D tentatively TRBD1 (6 bases). This CDR3 contains 12 residues. Germline V gives CDR1 MNHEY, CDR2 SMNVEV (reference sequence). With 4 bases removed from V and 6 bases from J, the gap between germline ends came to 10 bases. The chain's CDR3 is CASSSPRGEQYF. The CDR3 bases are TGTGCCAGCAGTTCTCCCAGGGGCGAGCAGTACTTC.

This chain joins TRBV20-1 and TRBJ1-1; 7 nucleotides agree with TRBD1. The CDR3 extends over 11 amino acids. Germline V lookup: CDR1 DFQATT, CDR2 SNEGSKA (reference sequence). V shed 7 bases and J 4 bases; nucleotides not matched to a gene: 3. CDR3 sequence: CSVAGGTEAFF. DNA of the CDR3: TGCAGTGTCGCAGGGGGCACTGAAGCTTTCTTT.

This clonotype was seen many times. V gene TRBV7-2 combines with J gene TRBJ2-4, with 11 bases identical to TRBD2. The V gene's germline CDR1 is SGHTA and CDR2 FQGNSA. The CDR3 has 17 residues. Trimming removed 0 bases from V and 0 bases from J; junction bases left unmatched: 1. The CDR3 reads CASSLAGLAVAKNIQYF. The CDR3 bases are TGTGCCAGCAGCTTAGCGGGACTAGCGGTAGCCAAAAACATTCAGTACTTC.

This clonotype has just a few counts. The rearrangement links TRBV20-1 to TRBJ2-7; no firm D call. CDR1 and CDR2 from the germline V gene are DFQATT and SNEGSKA (reference sequence). V lost 3 bases and J 4 bases, leaving 10 bases between the germline ends. The CDR3 sequence is 12 residues long. The chain's CDR3 is CSARPFSYEQYF. CDR3 in DNA: TGCAGTGCTAGGCCCTTCTCATACGAGCAGTACTTC.

This clonotype has only a few counts. This chain uses TRBV4-1 with TRBJ1-4, with 9 nucleotides matching TRBD1. CDR1 MGHRA and CDR2 YSYEKL come from the germline V gene. This CDR3 has 17 amino acids. With 0 bases clipped from V and 8 bases from J, the junction kept 10 bases outside the gene matches. This CDR3 is CASSQDKRTGALEKLFF. CDR3 bases: TGCGCCAGCAGCCAAGACAAAAGGACAGGGGCACTGGAAAAACTGTTTTTT.

This clonotype appeared a few times. The gene calls are TRBV20-1 and TRBJ2-7; D is perhaps TRBD1 (6 bases). The CDR3 covers 11 residues. The V end lost 6 bases, the J end lost 5 bases, and 11 bases lay between the germline ends. The V gene's germline CDR1 is DFQATT and CDR2 SNEGSKA (reference sequence). As DNA, the CDR3 is TGCAGTGCAAAACAGGGCAACGAGCAGTACTTC. This sequence encodes CSAKQGNEQYF.

This clonotype was counted only a few times. The chain is built from TRBV20-1 and TRBJ1-2; D is uncertain. The CDR3 loop spans 13 amino acids. Germline V gene sequence: CDR1 DFQATT, CDR2 SNEGSKA (reference sequence). V shed 0 bases and J shed 4 bases, with 9 bases lying between them. CDR3 sequence reads: CSARDQTSYGYTF. CDR3 coding DNA: TGCAGTGCTAGAGATCAGACTAGCTATGGCTACACCTTC.

This clonotype was observed many times. The J gene is TRBJ2-7, the V gene TRBV12-3 or TRBV12-4; TRBD2 matches at 8 bases. The length of the CDR3 is 14 residues. V shed 3 bases and J 2 bases; nucleotides not matched to a gene: 3. CDR3 sequence (DNA): TGTGCCAGCAGTTTCGGGGGGGGCCCCTACGAGCAGTACTTC. It yields the protein CASSFGGGPYEQYF.

The chain couples TRBV30 to TRBJ2-7; 15 nucleotides match TRBD2. This CDR3 comprises 17 residues. Trimming took 1 base from V and 2 from J; bases not matched to a gene: 6. In germline, CDR1 is GTSNPN, CDR2 SVGIG (reference sequence). The CDR3 bases are TGTGCCTGGAGTGGTCCGGGACTAGCGGGAGGTCCCTACGAGCAGTACTTC. Protein: CAWSGPGLAGGPYEQYF.

Many counts were recorded for this clonotype. The chain couples TRBV20-1 to TRBJ2-3; 9 nucleotides agree with TRBD2. Germline CDR1 reads DFQATT; CDR2 reads SNEGSKA (reference sequence). This CDR3 contains 19 residues. The trim removed 3 bases at V and 6 bases at J, leaving 22 bases unmatched. CDR3 region: CSASVQLTPGLAFKDTQYF. The CDR3 DNA is TGCAGTGCTAGTGTCCAACTAACGCCGGGACTAGCATTCAAGGATACGCAGTATTTT.

The sample holds many counts of this clonotype. CDR3 in amino acids: CASSLRGSLSYEQYF. In nucleotides, the CDR3 is TGTGCCAGCAGTTTAAGGGGGAGTCTATCCTACGAGCAGTACTTC. The chain recombines TRBV27 with TRBJ2-7; TRBD1 might be the D (6 bases). This CDR3 spans 15 amino acids. V lost 2 bases, J lost 1 base, and 12 bases lay in between. Germline-derived CDR1 and CDR2 are MNHEY and SMNVEV (reference sequence).

In this sample, this clonotype turned up a few times. CDR3 amino acids: CAWGTSGSYEQYF. CDR3 sequence (DNA): TGTGCCTGGGGGACTAGCGGGTCCTACGAGCAGTACTTC. The genes are TRBV30 and TRBJ2-7; 12 bases line up with TRBD2. V trimming: 5 bases; J trimming: 1 base; junction bases outside the gene matches: 0. Germline CDR1 reads GTSNPN; CDR2 reads SVGIG (reference sequence). The CDR3 is 13 amino acids.

This clonotype was counted ten times or more. CDR3: CASSQVGDAPYEQYF. CDR3 nucleotides: TGCGCCAGCAGCCAAGTAGGAGATGCCCCCTACGAGCAGTACTTC. The genes are TRBV4-1 and TRBJ2-7, with unresolved D. The V end was cut by 1 base, the J end by 2 bases, with 12 bases between. Germline assignment: CDR1 MGHRA and CDR2 YSYEKL. The CDR3 is 15 amino acids.

J is TRBJ2-7 and V is TRBV5-1; tentatively, D is TRBD1 (5 bases). Per germline, CDR1 SGHRS and CDR2 YFSETQ. Trimming pared 1 base from V and 4 bases from J, leaving 12 bases between. This CDR3 comprises 14 residues. In nucleotides, the CDR3 is TGCGCCAGCAGCTTGTCAGGGCCCCAGTACGAGCAGTACTTC. Its protein is CASSLSGPQYEQYF.

This clonotype was seen repeatedly, ten times or more. The genes are TRBV27 and TRBJ2-1; a possible D gene is TRBD1 (6 bases). From germline, CDR1 is MNHEY and CDR2 SMNVEV (reference sequence). V lost 4 bases to trimming and J lost 7 bases, with 14 bases between them. The CDR3 covers 14 residues. The CDR3 loop is CASSYLPRGNEQFF. CDR3 in DNA: TGTGCCAGCAGTTACCTCCCCAGGGGTAATGAGCAGTTCTTC.

This clonotype has a count of ten or more. V gene TRBV12-3 or TRBV12-4 combines with J gene TRBJ2-1; D may be TRBD2 (5 bases). CDR3 size: 16 residues. Deletions cut 8 bases from V and 4 bases from J, with 21 bases between. In DNA form, the CDR3 reads TGTGCCAGCGGGAGCTCCGGGCTTTCCCTTTACAATGAGCAGTTCTTC. Amino acid sequence: CASGSSGLSLYNEQFF.

This clonotype has just a few counts. The genes are TRBV5-1 and TRBJ2-2; weak D call: TRBD2 (6 bases). There are 16 residues in the CDR3. Trimming removed 4 bases from V and 5 bases from J, with 18 bases in between. In germline, CDR1 is SGHRS, CDR2 YFSETQ. The CDR3: CASSPLIGRETGELFF. CDR3 nucleotide sequence: TGCGCCAGCAGCCCGCTTATCGGGAGAGAGACCGGGGAGCTGTTTTTT.

Remarks on this clonotype: A much more abundant neighbour one base away suggests this may be a read error. The conserved final phenylalanine or tryptophan is absent from the CDR3, which likely points to a read error. The chain recombines TRBV30 with TRBJ2-5; possible D gene TRBD2, 6 bases. CDR1 and CDR2 from the germline V gene are GTSNPN and SVGIG (reference sequence). The length of the CDR3 is 13 residues. Trimming stripped 0 bases from V and 5 bases from J, with 10 bases between. In DNA, the CDR3 is TGTGCCTGGAGTGTACAACGGGGGGAGACCCAGTACGTC. It codes for CAWSVQRGETQYV.

The rearrangement links TRBV2 to TRBJ2-4; 13 bases fit TRBD2. The CDR3 is made up of 15 amino acids. The ends lost 6 bases at V and 9 bases at J; junction bases unmatched: 8. CDR1 is SNHLY and CDR2 is FYNNEI in the germline V gene. Written as DNA, the CDR3 is TGTGCCAGCAGGGAACTAGCGGGGGGGGGGCGCATTCAGTACTTC. Amino acids: CASRELAGGGRIQYF.

This clonotype was seen at least ten times. The chain uses TRBV5-1 and TRBJ1-2; TRBD1 matches 7 bases. J was trimmed by 8 bases and V by 0 bases; bases with no gene match: 4. The germline gives CDR1 SGHRS, CDR2 YFSETQ. There are 13 residues in the CDR3. CDR3 bases: TGCGCCAGCAGCTTGGGACAGGGTACGGGCTACACCTTC. Translating gives CASSLGQGTGYTF. The variable domain in full, completed from reference TRBV5-1 and TRBJ1-2, reads KAGVTQTPRYLIKTRGQQVTLSCSPISGHRSVSWYQQTPGQGLQFLFEYFSETQRNKGNFPGRFSGRQFSNSRSEMNVSTLELGDSALYLCASSLGQGTGYTFGSGTRLTVV.

Only a few counts were recorded for this clonotype. This chain links TRBV27 with TRBJ2-7; D remains unclear. The V end was cut by 1 base, the J end by 2 bases, with 12 bases between. CDR3 length: 15 residues. Germline V gene lookup returns CDR1 MNHEY and CDR2 SMNVEV (reference sequence). This CDR3 is CASSLYPGPAYEQYF. The CDR3 coding sequence is TGTGCCAGCAGTTTATACCCGGGCCCAGCCTACGAGCAGTACTTC.

This clonotype was counted between two and nine times. This rearrangement joins TRBV4-1 to TRBJ2-1; no definite D call. From germline, CDR1 is MGHRA and CDR2 YSYEKL. Trimming took off 2 bases at V and 0 bases at J, with 11 bases between the two ends. The CDR3 contains 16 residues. Written as DNA, the CDR3 is TGCGCCAGCAGCCAATCGTCTATTGGCTCCTACAATGAGCAGTTCTTC. Residues: CASSQSSIGSYNEQFF.

This clonotype was detected ten times or more. The chain carries TRBV29-1 and TRBJ2-7; tentative D call: TRBD2 (6 bases). The CDR3 spans 13 residues. V lost 5 bases to trimming and J lost 6 bases, with 17 bases between them. Germline V gene lookup returns CDR1 SQVTM and CDR2 ANQGSEA. CDR3 sequence reads: CSVTGTFGGEQYF. The CDR3 region has the DNA TGCAGCGTTACCGGGACTTTTGGGGGCGAGCAGTACTTC.

Regarding this clonotype: This clone may be a read error of a much larger clone one base away. Since the CDR3 does not end with the conserved phenylalanine or tryptophan, this likely comes from a read error. This chain connects TRBV3-1 to TRBJ1-1; no clear D. The CDR3 runs 13 residues. V was trimmed by 1 base and J by 0 bases, leaving 3 bases between them. CDR1 and CDR2 (germline): LGHDT, YNNKEL (reference sequence). The chain's CDR3 is CASSQVMNTEAFL. For the CDR3, the DNA is TGTGCCAGCAGCCAAGTCATGAACACTGAAGCTTTCCTT.

This clonotype was recorded many times. The chain uses TRBV6-5 and TRBJ2-7; no reliable D call. V was pared by 2 bases and J by 0 bases, with 5 bases between. The CDR3 runs 13 residues. The V gene's germline CDR1 is MNHEY and CDR2 SVGAGI. CDR3 residues: CASSYRSSYEQYF. CDR3 DNA sequence: TGTGCCAGCAGTTACAGGAGCTCCTACGAGCAGTACTTC.